This T cell receptor beta chain was obtained from a study of cytomegalovirus exposure and HLA in healthy donors. About the study: A later analysis reported the 130 or so validation repertoires used the same platform as the 666 first-cohort repertoires.

This clone was seen a handful of times. Its antigen remains unidentified. Broader study findings: High specificity and sensitivity for cytomegalovirus status were reported for the classifier. 150 to 200 TCR beta chains were listed as cytomegalovirus-associated.

Germline-derived CDR1 and CDR2 are SQVTM and ANQGSEA. The V end lost 4 bases, the J end lost 5 bases, and 12 bases lay between the germline ends. The CDR3 loop spans 12 amino acids. Libraries were prepared by immunoSEQ multiplex PCR; TCRdb keeps only in-frame clonotypes and omits some of them. This table has about 200,000 clones, around 80% appearing once. The rearrangement links TRBV29-1 to TRBJ2-7; D may be TRBD1 (5 bases). The sample was PBMCs. The clonotype originates from a woman between 25 and 40 years old in good health and CMV-seropositive. The CDR3 region is CSVGWGPNEQYF. DNA for the CDR3: TGCAGCGTTGGATGGGGCCCAAACGAGCAGTACTTC.